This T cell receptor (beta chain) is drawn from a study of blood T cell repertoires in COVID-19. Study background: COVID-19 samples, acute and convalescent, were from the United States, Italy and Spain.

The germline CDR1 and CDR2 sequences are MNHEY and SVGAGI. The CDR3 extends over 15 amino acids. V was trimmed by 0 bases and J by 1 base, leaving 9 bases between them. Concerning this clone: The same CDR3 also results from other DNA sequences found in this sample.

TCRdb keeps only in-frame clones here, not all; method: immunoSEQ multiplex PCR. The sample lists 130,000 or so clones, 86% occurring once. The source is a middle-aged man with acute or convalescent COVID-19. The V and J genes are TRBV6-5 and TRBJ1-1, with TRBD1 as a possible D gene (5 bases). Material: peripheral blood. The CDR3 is CASSYSRGGNTEAFF. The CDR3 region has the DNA TGTGCCAGCAGTTACTCGCGGGGGGGGAACACTGAAGCTTTCTTT.